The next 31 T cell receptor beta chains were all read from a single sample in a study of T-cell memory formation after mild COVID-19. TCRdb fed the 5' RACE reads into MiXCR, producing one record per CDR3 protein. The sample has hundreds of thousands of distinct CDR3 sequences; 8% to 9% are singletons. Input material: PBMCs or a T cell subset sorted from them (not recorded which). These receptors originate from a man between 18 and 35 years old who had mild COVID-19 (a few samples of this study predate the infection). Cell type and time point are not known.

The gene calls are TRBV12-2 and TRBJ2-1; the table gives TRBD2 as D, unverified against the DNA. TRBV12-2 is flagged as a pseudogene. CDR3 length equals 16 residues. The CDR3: CASRLSLAEAYNEQFF. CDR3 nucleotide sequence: TGTGCAAGTCGCTTATCTTTGGCGGAGGCCTACAATGAGCAGTTCTTC.

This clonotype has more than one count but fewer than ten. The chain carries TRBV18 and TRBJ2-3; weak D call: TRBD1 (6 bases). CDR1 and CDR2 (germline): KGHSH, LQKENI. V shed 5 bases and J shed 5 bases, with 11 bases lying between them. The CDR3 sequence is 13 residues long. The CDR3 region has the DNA TGTGCCAGCTCATCCCAGGGGAAAGATACGCAGTATTTT. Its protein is CASSSQGKDTQYF.

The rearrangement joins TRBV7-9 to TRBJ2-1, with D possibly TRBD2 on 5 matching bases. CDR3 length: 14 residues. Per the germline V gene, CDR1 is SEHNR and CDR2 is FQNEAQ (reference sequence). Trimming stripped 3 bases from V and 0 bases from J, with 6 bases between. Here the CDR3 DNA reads TGTGCCAGCAGCTTGACTAACTCCTACAATGAGCAGTTCTTC. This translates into CASSLTNSYNEQFF.

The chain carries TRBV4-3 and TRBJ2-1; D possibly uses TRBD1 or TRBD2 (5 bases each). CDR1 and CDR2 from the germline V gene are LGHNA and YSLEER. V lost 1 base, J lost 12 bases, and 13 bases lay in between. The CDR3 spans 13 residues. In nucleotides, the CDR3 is TGCGCCAGCAGCCAAGTGGTGGGGGATCCGCAGTTCTTC. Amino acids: CASSQVVGDPQFF.

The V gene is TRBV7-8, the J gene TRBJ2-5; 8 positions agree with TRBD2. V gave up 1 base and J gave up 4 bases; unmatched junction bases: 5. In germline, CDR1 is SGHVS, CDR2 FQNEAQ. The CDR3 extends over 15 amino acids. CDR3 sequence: CASSLDGGVTETQYF. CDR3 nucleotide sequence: TGTGCCAGCAGCTTAGACGGGGGGGTCACAGAGACCCAGTACTTC.

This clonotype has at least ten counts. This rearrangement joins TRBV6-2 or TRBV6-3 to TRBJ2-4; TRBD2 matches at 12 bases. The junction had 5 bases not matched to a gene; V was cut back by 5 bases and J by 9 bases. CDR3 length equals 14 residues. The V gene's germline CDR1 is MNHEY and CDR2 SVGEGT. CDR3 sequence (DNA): TGTGCCAGCAGTCGGACTAGCGGGGAGGGCATTCAGTACTTC. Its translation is CASSRTSGEGIQYF.

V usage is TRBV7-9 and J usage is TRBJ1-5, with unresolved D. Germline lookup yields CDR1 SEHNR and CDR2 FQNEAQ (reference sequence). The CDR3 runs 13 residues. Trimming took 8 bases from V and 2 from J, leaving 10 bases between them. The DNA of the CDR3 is TGTGCCAGCGCCATTGAGGGCAATCAGCCCCAGCATTTT. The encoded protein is CASAIEGNQPQHF.

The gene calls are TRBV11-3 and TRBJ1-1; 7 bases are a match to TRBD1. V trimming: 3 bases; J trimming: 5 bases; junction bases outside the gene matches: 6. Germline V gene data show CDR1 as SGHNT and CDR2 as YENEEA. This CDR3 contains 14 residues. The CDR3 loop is CASSLNQGGTEAFF. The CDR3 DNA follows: TGTGCCAGCAGCTTGAATCAGGGGGGAACTGAAGCTTTCTTT.

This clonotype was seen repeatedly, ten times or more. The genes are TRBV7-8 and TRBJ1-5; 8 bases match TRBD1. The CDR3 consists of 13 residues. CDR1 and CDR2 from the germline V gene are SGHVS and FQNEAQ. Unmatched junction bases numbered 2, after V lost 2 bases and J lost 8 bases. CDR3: CASSLTGGEPQHF. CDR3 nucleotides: TGTGCCAGCAGCTTAACAGGGGGAGAGCCCCAGCATTTT.

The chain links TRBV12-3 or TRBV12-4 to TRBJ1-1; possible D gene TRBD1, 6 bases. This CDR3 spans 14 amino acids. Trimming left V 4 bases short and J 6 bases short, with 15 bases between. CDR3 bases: TGTGCCAGCAGTTACTTACAGGGTCGGCCTGAAGCTTTCTTT. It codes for CASSYLQGRPEAFF.

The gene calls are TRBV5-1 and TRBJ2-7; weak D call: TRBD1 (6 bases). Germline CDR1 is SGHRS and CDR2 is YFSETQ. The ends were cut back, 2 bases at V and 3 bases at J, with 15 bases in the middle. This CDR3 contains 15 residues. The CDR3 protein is CASSLTGLFGYEQYF. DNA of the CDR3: TGCGCCAGCAGCTTAACAGGGCTTTTCGGCTACGAGCAGTACTTC.

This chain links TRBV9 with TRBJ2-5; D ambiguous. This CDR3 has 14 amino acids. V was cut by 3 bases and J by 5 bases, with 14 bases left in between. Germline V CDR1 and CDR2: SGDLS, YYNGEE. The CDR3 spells CASSARIDRETQYF. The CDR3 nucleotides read TGTGCCAGCAGCGCCCGAATAGATCGGGAGACCCAGTACTTC. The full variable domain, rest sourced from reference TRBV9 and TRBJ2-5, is DSGVTQTPKHLITATGQRVTLRCSPRSGDLSVYWYQQSLDQGLQFLIQYYNGEERAKGNILERFSAQQFPDLHSELNLSSLELGDSALYFCASSARIDRETQYFGPGTRLLVL.

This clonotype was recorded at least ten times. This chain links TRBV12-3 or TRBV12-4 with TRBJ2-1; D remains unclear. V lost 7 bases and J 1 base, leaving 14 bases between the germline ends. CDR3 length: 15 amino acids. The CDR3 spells CASNHRRVSYNEQFF. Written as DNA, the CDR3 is TGTGCCAGCAACCATAGGCGAGTATCCTACAATGAGCAGTTCTTC.

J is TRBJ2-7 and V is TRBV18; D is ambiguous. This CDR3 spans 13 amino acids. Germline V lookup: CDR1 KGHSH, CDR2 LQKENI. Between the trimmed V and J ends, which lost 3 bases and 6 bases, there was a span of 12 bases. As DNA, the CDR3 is TGTGCCAGCTCACCCACCGCTAGGGCCGAGCAGTACGTC. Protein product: CASSPTARAEQYV.

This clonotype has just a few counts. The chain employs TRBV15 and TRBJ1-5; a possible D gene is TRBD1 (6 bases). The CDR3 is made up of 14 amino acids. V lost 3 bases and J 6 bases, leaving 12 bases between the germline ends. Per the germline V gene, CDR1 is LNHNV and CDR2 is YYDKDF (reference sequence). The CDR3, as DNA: TGTGCCACCAGCAGTAGGGGGGAGGCTCAGCCCCAGCATTTT. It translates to CATSSRGEAQPQHF.

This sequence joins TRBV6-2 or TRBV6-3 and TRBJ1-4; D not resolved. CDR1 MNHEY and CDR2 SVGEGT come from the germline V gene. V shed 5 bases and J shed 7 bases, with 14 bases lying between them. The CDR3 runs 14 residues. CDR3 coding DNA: TGTGCCAGCAGTAAGGATCCAAAGGGTGAAAAACTGTTTTTT. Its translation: CASSKDPKGEKLFF.

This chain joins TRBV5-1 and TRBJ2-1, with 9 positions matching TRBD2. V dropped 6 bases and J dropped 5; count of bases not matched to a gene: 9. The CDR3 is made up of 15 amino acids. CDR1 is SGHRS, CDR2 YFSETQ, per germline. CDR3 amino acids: CASTPAGGQNNEQFF. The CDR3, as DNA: TGCGCCAGCACCCCAGCGGGGGGACAAAACAATGAGCAGTTCTTC.

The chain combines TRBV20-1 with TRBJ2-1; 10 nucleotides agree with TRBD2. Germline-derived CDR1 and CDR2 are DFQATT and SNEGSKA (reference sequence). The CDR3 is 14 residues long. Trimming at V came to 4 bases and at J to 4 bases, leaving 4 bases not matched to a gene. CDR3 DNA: TGCAGTGCTACTAGGACTAGCGGATACAATGAGCAGTTCTTC. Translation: CSATRTSGYNEQFF.

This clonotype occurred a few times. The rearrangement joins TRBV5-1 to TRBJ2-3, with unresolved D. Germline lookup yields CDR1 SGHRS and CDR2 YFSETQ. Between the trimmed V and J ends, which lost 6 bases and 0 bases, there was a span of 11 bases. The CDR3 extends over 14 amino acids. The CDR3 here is CASTLDTSTDTQYF. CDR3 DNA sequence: TGCGCCAGCACCCTCGACACTAGCACAGATACGCAGTATTTT. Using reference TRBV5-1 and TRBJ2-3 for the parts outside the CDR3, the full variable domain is KAGVTQTPRYLIKTRGQQVTLSCSPISGHRSVSWYQQTPGQGLQFLFEYFSETQRNKGNFPGRFSGRQFSNSRSEMNVSTLELGDSALYLCASTLDTSTDTQYFGPGTRLTVL.

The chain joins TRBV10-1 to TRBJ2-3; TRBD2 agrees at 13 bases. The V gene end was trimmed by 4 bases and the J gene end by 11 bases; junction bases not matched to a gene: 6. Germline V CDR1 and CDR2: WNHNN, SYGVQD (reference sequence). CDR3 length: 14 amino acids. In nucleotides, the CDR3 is TGCGCCAGCAGTGGGACTAGCGGGGGCCGTTGGCAGTATTTT. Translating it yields CASSGTSGGRWQYF.

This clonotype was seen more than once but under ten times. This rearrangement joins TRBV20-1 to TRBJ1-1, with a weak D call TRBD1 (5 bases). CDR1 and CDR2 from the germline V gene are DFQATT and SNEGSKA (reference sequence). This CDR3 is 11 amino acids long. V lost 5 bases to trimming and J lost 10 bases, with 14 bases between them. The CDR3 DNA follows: TGCAGTGCTCCGGACCCGGGGGGAGCTTTCTTT. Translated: CSAPDPGGAFF.

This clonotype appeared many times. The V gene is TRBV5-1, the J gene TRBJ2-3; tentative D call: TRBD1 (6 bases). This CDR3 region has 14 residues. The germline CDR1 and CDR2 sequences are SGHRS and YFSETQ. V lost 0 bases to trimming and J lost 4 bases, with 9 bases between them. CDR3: CASSLGQASDTQYF. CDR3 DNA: TGCGCCAGCAGCTTGGGACAGGCATCAGATACGCAGTATTTT.

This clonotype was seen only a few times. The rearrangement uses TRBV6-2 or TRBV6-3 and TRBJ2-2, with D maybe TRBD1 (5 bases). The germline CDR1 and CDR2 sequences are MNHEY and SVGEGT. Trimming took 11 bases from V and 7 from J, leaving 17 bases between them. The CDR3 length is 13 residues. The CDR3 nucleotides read TGTGCCGGGAACAGCAGGGCCAGCGGGGAGCTGTTTTTT. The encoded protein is CAGNSRASGELFF.

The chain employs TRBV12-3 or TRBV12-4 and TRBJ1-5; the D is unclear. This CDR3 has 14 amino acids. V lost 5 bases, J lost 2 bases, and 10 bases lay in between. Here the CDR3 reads CASSLWMGNQPQHF. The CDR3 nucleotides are TGTGCCAGCAGTCTGTGGATGGGCAATCAGCCCCAGCATTTT.

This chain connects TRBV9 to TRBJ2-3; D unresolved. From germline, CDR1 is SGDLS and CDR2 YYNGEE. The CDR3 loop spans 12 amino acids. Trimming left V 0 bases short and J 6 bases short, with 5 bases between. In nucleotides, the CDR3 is TGTGCCAGCAGCGTAGGCCCGGATACGCAGTATTTT. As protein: CASSVGPDTQYF.

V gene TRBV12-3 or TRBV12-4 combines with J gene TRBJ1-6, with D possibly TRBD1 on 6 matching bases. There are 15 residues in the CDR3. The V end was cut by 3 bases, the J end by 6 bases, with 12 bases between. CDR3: CASSLGAGVNSPLHF. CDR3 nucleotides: TGTGCCAGCAGTTTGGGGGCAGGGGTTAATTCACCCCTCCACTTT.

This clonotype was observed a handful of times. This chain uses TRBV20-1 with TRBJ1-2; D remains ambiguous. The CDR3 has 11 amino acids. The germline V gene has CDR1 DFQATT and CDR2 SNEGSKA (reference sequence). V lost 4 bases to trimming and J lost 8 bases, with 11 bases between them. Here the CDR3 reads CSAIGPGGYTF. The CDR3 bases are TGCAGTGCTATCGGTCCGGGAGGCTACACCTTC.

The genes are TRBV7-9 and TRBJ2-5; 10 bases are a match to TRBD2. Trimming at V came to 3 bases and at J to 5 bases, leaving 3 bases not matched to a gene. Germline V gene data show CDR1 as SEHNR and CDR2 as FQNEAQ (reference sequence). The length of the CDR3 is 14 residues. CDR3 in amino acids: CASSLLAGDETQYF. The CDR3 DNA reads TGTGCCAGCAGCTTGCTAGCGGGGGACGAGACCCAGTACTTC.

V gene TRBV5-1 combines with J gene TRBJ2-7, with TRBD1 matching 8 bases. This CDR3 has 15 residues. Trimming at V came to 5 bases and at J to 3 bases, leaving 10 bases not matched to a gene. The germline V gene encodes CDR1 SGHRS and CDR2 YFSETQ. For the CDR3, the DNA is TGCGCCAGCAGGGTCCTCGAAACAGGGGGCTACGAGCAGTACTTC. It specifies CASRVLETGGYEQYF.

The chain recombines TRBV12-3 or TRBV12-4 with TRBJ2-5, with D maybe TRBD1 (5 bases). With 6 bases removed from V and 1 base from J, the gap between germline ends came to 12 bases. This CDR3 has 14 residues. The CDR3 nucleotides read TGTGCCAGCAGCCAGATTCAGGGCCAAGAGACCCAGTACTTC. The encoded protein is CASSQIQGQETQYF.

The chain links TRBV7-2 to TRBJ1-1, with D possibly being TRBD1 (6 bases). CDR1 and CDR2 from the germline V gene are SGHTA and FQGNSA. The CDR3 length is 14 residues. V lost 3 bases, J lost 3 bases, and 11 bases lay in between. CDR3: CASSLDSSHTEAFF. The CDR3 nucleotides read TGTGCCAGCAGCTTGGACAGCTCACACACTGAAGCTTTCTTT.